This T cell receptor (beta chain) was identified in a study of CD8 T cells in ankylosing spondylitis. Study conclusions and caveats: Existing reports had already noted some motif variants in reactive arthritis synovial fluid and blood. Significantly higher representation of disease-linked clones was reported for matched ankylosing spondylitis synovial fluid.

The CDR3 spans 17 residues. V lost 4 bases and J lost 2, with 22 bases in between. Germline V gene sequence: CDR1 SGHRS, CDR2 YFSETQ. With respect to this clonotype: The target antigen is unknown.

Quantitative barcoded 5'-RACE was used to prepare TCR beta libraries. In TCRdb, the 5' RACE reads were re-called with MiXCR into one record per CDR3 protein. This table holds under 200,000 distinct CDR3 sequences, over 10% found once. The J gene is TRBJ2-7, the V gene TRBV5-1; D is perhaps TRBD1 or TRBD2 (5 bases each). The sample comprised blood, either unsorted or a sorted T cell fraction (not recorded which). This sequence originates from a female donor with ankylosing spondylitis or in good health (not recorded which). The CDR3 protein is CASSHNAPGPPTYEQYF. The CDR3 coding sequence is TGCGCCAGCAGCCACAACGCTCCGGGACCTCCTACCTACGAGCAGTACTTC.